A single sample is the source of the 18 T cell receptor beta chains below, sequenced in a study of T cell clonotyping in hematopoietic cell transplantation. As for time point: recipient sample about 28 days before transplant, after cytoreduction. The data were produced by immunoSEQ multiplex PCR, yet TCRdb's version contains in-frame clones alone and is incomplete. This sample has roughly 6,000 clones, with around 82% found just once. The source material was peripheral blood mononuclear cells, sampled before stem cell transplant. Receptors were obtained from a woman between 50 and 59 years old with acute myeloid leukemia. Some clones in this sample may be carry-over from other donors' samples.

J is TRBJ1-2 and V is TRBV4-2, with D possibly matching TRBD1 (6 bases). V was clipped by 1 base and J by 0 bases, with 9 bases between them. CDR1 and CDR2 (germline): LGHNA, YNFKEQ. CDR3 length: 15 amino acids. CDR3 sequence: CASSQGQAPNYGYTF. The CDR3 nucleotides read TGTGCCAGCAGCCAAGGACAGGCCCCTAACTATGGCTACACCTTC.

The rearrangement joins TRBV21-1 to TRBJ2-7; TRBD2 was called by the table and not checked on the DNA. TRBV21-1 is shown as a pseudogene. This CDR3 has 16 amino acids. CDR3 nucleotides: TGTGCCAGCAGCAAAGGTCTATTAGCGGGAGGGGGCGAGCAGTACTTC. Amino acid sequence: CASSKGLLAGGGEQYF.

The chain uses TRBV29-1 and TRBJ2-1; no reliable D call. The CDR3 sequence is 14 residues long. The V gene's germline CDR1 is SQVTM and CDR2 ANQGSEA. The germline V and J ends were trimmed by 7 bases and 4 bases, with 17 bases remaining between them. Here the CDR3 DNA reads TGCAGCGGTTTAAGTGCCAGAGTATACAATGAGCAGTTCTTC. It yields the protein CSGLSARVYNEQFF.

This CDR3 reads CASSLDREGTGELFF. CDR3 DNA sequence: TGTGCCAGCAGCTTAGACAGGGAGGGCACCGGGGAGCTGTTTTTT. This rearrangement joins TRBV5-6 to TRBJ2-2; D may correspond to TRBD1 or TRBD2 (7 bases each). With 2 bases removed from V and 4 bases from J, the gap between germline ends came to 12 bases. This CDR3 comprises 15 residues. CDR1 is SGHDT and CDR2 is YYEEEE in the germline V gene.

This chain uses TRBV6-4 with TRBJ1-5, with TRBD1 identical over 11 bases. Trimming at V came to 3 bases and at J to 2 bases, leaving 6 bases not matched to a gene. The CDR3 contains 17 residues. Looked up from germline, CDR1 is MRHNA and CDR2 is SNTAGT. The CDR3 is CASSDPDRGHRNQPQHF. The CDR3 region has the DNA TGTGCCAGCAGTGATCCGGACAGGGGGCATCGCAATCAGCCCCAGCATTTT.

The chain recombines TRBV4-3 with TRBJ2-7; 11 bases line up with TRBD1. J gave up 3 bases and V 0 bases, and 7 bases lay outside the gene matches. In germline, CDR1 is LGHNA, CDR2 YSLEER. The CDR3 has 17 amino acids. Here the CDR3 reads CASSQETGGTGGYEQYF. DNA for the CDR3: TGCGCCAGCAGCCAAGAAACGGGCGGGACAGGGGGCTACGAGCAGTACTTC.

The rearrangement joins TRBV19 to TRBJ1-2, with TRBD1 as a possible D gene (6 bases). Germline V gene data show CDR1 as LNHDA and CDR2 as SQIVND (reference sequence). The CDR3 totals 14 residues. Trimming shortened V by 3 bases and J by 8 bases, and 16 bases separated the two germline ends. The CDR3 sequence: CASSILATGGGYTF. Written as DNA, the CDR3 is TGTGCCAGTAGTATCTTAGCGACAGGCGGCGGCTACACCTTC.

This clone was observed a few times. The rearrangement uses TRBV19 and TRBJ2-5; a possible D gene is TRBD2 (7 bases). Germline V gene data show CDR1 as LNHDA and CDR2 as SQIVND (reference sequence). This CDR3 spans 16 amino acids. Trimming cost V 9 bases and J 5 bases, with 25 bases left between them. The DNA for the CDR3 is TGTGCCAGCCACCCTCTGGGGGGGGCGCCAGCTGAGACCCAGTACTTC. As protein: CASHPLGGAPAETQYF.

CDR3 in amino acids: CASSYSRENEQFF. The CDR3 coding sequence is TGTGCCAGCAGTTACTCTAGGGAGAATGAGCAGTTCTTC. This rearrangement joins TRBV6-6 to TRBJ2-1; weak D call: TRBD2 (5 bases). This CDR3 comprises 13 residues. CDR1 MNHNY and CDR2 SVGAGI come from the germline V gene (reference sequence). The ends were cut back, 0 bases at V and 7 bases at J, with 7 bases in the middle.

The sample holds a few counts of this clone. This rearrangement joins TRBV6-5 to TRBJ1-3, with D possibly TRBD1 on 6 matching bases. The ends were cut back, 6 bases at V and 4 bases at J, with 13 bases in the middle. The CDR3 loop spans 14 amino acids. Germline CDR1 is MNHEY and CDR2 is SVGAGI. The CDR3 bases are TGTGCCAGCAGATCCGGACAGCCCGGAAACACCATATATTTT. Its translation: CASRSGQPGNTIYF.

The V gene is TRBV5-1, the J gene TRBJ2-1; TRBD1 might be the D (5 bases). The CDR3 has 12 residues. Per the germline V gene, CDR1 is SGHRS and CDR2 is YFSETQ. With 5 bases removed from V and 3 bases from J, the gap between germline ends came to 6 bases. The chain's CDR3 is CASRDNYNEQFF. The CDR3 bases are TGCGCCAGCAGGGACAACTACAATGAGCAGTTCTTC.

The chain has TRBV9 and TRBJ1-1; maybe TRBD1 (5 bases). Germline assignment: CDR1 SGDLS and CDR2 YYNGEE. The CDR3 spans 13 residues. V lost 3 bases to trimming and J lost 10 bases, with 16 bases between them. The CDR3 is CASSGSPGSGAFF. The CDR3 DNA sequence: TGTGCCAGCAGCGGGAGCCCAGGGTCGGGAGCTTTCTTT.

The chain is built from TRBV5-1 and TRBJ1-6; tentative D call: TRBD1 (5 bases). Germline lookup yields CDR1 SGHRS and CDR2 YFSETQ. The V and J ends lost 4 bases and 9 bases respectively, with 11 bases between them. The CDR3 length is 13 residues. The CDR3 DNA reads as TGCGCCAGCAGCCTAGTGGGGCGTTCACCCCTCCACTTT. Translating it yields CASSLVGRSPLHF.

The V gene is TRBV7-2, the J gene TRBJ1-2; D ambiguous. The germline V gene has CDR1 SGHTA and CDR2 FQGNSA. This CDR3 spans 15 amino acids. Trimming pared 5 bases from V and 1 base from J, leaving 14 bases between. CDR3 DNA sequence: TGTGCCAGCAGCGGGTTCGGGGAAATTAACTATGGCTACACCTTC. Protein: CASSGFGEINYGYTF.

V is TRBV9 and J is TRBJ2-3; 16 nucleotides line up with TRBD2. Germline V gene sequence: CDR1 SGDLS, CDR2 YYNGEE. The CDR3 has 18 residues. With 4 bases clipped from V and 4 bases from J, the junction kept 9 bases outside the gene matches. The CDR3 DNA reads TGTGCCAGCAGCTTCTCCTGGGGACTAGCGGGGGGGCCAGATACGCAGTATTTT. This translates into CASSFSWGLAGGPDTQYF.

In the case of this clone: This specimen includes other DNA sequences encoding the same CDR3. The chain carries TRBV6-5 and TRBJ1-5; TRBD1 matches at 9 bases. CDR3 size: 13 residues. Trimming removed 5 bases from V and 6 bases from J; junction bases left unmatched: 2. Germline-derived CDR1 and CDR2 are MNHEY and SVGAGI. CDR3 in amino acids: CASSTGGGQPQHF. The CDR3 DNA is TGTGCCAGCAGTACAGGGGGCGGTCAGCCCCAGCATTTT.

This rearrangement joins TRBV7-2 to TRBJ2-1; 8 bases fit TRBD2. The CDR3 has 15 amino acids. Trimming took 5 bases from V and 7 from J; bases not matched to a gene: 10. Germline V gene sequence: CDR1 SGHTA, CDR2 FQGNSA. The CDR3 bases are TGTGCCAGCAGCCCGTGGACTAGCCTGGGAAATGAGCAGTTCTTC. Protein product: CASSPWTSLGNEQFF.

The V gene is TRBV29-1, the J gene TRBJ2-7, with a tentative D call TRBD2 (6 bases). Germline CDR1 SQVTM, CDR2 ANQGSEA. V lost 4 bases, J lost 6 bases, and 16 bases lay in between. This CDR3 comprises 13 residues. Written as DNA, the CDR3 is TGCAGCGTTGTATCGGGGGATGGGGGCGAGCAGTACTTC. It translates to CSVVSGDGGEQYF.